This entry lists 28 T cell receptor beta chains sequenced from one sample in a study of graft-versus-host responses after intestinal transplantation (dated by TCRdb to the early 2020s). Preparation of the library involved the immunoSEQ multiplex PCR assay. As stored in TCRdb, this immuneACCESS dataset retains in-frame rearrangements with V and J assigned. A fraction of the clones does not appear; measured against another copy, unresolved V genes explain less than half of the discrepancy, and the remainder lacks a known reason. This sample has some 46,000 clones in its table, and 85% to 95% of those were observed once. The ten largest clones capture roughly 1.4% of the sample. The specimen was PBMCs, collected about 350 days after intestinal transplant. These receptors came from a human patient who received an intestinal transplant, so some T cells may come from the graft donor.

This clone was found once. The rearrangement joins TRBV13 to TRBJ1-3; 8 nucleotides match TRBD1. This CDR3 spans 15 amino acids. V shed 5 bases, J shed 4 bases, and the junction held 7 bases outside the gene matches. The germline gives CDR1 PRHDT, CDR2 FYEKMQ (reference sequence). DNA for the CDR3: TGTGCCAGCAGCATCAGAACAGGGGGGGGAAACACCATATATTTT. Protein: CASSIRTGGGNTIYF.

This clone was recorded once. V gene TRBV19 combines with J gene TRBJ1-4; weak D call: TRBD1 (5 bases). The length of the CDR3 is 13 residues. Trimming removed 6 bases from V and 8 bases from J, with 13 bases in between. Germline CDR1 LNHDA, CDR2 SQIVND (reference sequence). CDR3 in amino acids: CASSPRGWEKLFF. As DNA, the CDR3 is TGTGCCAGTAGCCCGAGGGGCTGGGAAAAACTGTTTTTT.

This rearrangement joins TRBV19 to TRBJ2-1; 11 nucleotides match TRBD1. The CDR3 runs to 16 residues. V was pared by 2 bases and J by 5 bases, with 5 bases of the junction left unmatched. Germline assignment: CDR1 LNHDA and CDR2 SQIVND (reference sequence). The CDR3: CASSIFGTGGDNEQFF. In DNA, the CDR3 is TGTGCCAGTAGTATATTCGGGACAGGGGGGGACAATGAGCAGTTCTTC.

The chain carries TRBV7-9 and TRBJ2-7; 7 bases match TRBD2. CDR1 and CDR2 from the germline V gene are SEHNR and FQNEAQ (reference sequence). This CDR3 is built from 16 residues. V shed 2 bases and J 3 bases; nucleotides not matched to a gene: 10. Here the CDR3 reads CASSLIGLADNYEQYF. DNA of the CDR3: TGTGCCAGCAGCTTAATCGGTCTAGCGGACAACTACGAGCAGTACTTC. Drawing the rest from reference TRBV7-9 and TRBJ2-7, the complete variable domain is DTGVSQNPRHKITKRGQNVTFRCDPISEHNRLYWYRQTLGQGPEFLTYFQNEAQLEKSRLLSDRFSAERPKGSFSTLEIQRTEQGDSAMYLCASSLIGLADNYEQYFGPGTRLTVT.

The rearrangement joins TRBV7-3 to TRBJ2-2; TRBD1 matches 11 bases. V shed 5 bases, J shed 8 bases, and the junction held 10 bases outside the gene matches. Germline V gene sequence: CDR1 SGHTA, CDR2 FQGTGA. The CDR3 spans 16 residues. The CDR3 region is CASSPARTGGAGELFF. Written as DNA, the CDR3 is TGTGCCAGCAGCCCCGCCCGGACAGGGGGCGCAGGGGAGCTGTTTTTT.

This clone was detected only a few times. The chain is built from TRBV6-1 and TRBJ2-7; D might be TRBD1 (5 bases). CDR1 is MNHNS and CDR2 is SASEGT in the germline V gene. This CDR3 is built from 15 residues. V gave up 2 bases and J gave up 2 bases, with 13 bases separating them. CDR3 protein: CASSERGQTAYEQYF. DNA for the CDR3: TGTGCCAGCAGTGAACGCGGTCAGACAGCCTACGAGCAGTACTTC.

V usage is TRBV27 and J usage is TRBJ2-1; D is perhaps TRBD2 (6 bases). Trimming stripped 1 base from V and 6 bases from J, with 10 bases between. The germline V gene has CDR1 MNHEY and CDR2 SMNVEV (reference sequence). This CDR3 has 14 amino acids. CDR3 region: CASSLFLTSNEQFF. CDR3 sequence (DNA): TGTGCCAGCAGTTTATTCCTGACTAGCAATGAGCAGTTCTTC.

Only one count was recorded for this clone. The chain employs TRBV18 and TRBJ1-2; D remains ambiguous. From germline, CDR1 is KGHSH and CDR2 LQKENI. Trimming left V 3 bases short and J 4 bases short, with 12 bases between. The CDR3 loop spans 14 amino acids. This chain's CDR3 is CASSPTPVFYGYTF. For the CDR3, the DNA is TGTGCCAGCTCACCTACACCAGTGTTCTATGGCTACACCTTC.

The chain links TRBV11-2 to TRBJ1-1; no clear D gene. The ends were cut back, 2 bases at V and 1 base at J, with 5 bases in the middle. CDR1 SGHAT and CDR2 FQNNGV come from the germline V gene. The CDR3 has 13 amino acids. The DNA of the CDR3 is TGTGCCAGCAGCTTAACAGAGAACACTGAAGCTTTCTTT. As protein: CASSLTENTEAFF.

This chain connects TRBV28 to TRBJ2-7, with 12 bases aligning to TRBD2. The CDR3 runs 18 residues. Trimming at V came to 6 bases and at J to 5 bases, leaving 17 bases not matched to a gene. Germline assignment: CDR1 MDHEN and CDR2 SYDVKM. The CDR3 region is CASRHTSGRPIGGDEQYF. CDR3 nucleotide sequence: TGTGCCAGCAGACATACTAGCGGGAGGCCCATTGGAGGGGACGAGCAGTACTTC.

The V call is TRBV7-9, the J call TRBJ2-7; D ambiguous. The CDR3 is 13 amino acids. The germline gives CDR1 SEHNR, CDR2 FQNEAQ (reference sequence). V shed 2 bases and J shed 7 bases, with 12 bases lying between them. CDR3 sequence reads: CASSLSGVGEQYF. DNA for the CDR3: TGTGCCAGCAGCTTATCTGGGGTCGGGGAGCAGTACTTC.

CDR3 sequence (DNA): TGTGCCAGCAGTCTCGGGCTAGCCGGGTCCTACGAGCAGTACTTC. Residues: CASSLGLAGSYEQYF. The chain couples TRBV28 to TRBJ2-7; perhaps TRBD2 as D (5 bases). Germline-derived CDR1 and CDR2 are MDHEN and SYDVKM. Trimming cost V 5 bases and J 1 base, with 15 bases left between them. There are 15 residues in the CDR3.

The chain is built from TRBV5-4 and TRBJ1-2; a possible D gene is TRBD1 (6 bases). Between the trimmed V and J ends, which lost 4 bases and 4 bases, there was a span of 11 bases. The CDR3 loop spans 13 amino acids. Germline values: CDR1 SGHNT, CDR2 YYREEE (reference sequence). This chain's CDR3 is CASSPRGGYGYTF. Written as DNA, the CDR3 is TGTGCCAGCAGCCCTAGGGGGGGCTATGGCTACACCTTC.

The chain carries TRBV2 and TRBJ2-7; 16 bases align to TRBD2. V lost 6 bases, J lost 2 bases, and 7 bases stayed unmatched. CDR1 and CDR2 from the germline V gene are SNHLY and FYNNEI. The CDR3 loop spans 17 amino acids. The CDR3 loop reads CASRTGTSGGGTYEQYF. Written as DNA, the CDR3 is TGTGCCAGCAGAACGGGGACTAGCGGGGGGGGTACCTACGAGCAGTACTTC.

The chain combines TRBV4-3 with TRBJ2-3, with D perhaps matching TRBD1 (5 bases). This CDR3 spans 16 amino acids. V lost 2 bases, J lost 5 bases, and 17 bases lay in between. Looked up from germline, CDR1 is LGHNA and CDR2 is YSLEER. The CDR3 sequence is CASSQTTQIGVDTQYF. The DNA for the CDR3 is TGCGCCAGCAGCCAAACCACTCAGATAGGGGTAGATACGCAGTATTTT.

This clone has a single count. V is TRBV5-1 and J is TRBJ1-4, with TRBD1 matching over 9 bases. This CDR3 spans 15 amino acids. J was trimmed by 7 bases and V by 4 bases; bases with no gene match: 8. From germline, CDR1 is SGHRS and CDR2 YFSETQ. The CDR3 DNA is TGCGCCAGCAGCATTGCGGGACAGGGCCCTGAAAAACTGTTTTTT. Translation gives CASSIAGQGPEKLFF.

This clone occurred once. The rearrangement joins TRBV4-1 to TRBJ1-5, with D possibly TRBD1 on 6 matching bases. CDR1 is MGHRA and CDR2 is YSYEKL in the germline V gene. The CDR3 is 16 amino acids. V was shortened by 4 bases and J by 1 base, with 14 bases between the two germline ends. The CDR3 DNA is TGCGCCAGCAGCCCGCAACAGGGTGACAGCAATCAGCCCCAGCATTTT. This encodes CASSPQQGDSNQPQHF.

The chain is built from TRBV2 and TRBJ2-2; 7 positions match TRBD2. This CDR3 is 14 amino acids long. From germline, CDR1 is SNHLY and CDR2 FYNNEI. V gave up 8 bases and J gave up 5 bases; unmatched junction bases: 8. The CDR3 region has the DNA TGTGCCAGCCGACTCGGGACTACTACCGGGGAGCTGTTTTTT. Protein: CASRLGTTTGELFF.

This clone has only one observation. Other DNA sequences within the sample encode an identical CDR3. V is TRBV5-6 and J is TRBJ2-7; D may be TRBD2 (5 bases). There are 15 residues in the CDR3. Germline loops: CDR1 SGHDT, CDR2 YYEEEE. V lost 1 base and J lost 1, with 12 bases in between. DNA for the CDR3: TGTGCCAGCAGCTTGTGGAGCCCGGGGTCCTACGAGCAGTACTTC. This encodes CASSLWSPGSYEQYF.

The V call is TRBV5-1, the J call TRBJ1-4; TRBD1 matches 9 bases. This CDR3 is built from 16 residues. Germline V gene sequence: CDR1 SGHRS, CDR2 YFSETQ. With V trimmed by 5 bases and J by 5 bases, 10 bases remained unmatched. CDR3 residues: CASRPTTGGGNEKLFF. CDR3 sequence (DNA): TGCGCCAGCAGACCAACTACAGGGGGCGGGAATGAAAAACTGTTTTTT.

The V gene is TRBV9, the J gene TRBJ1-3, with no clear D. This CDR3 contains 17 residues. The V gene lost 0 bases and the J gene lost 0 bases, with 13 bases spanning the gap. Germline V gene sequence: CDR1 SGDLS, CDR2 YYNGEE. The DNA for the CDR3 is TGTGCCAGCAGCGTAGCTACCGGGCTCACCTCTGGAAACACCATATATTTT. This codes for CASSVATGLTSGNTIYF.

CDR3 in amino acids: CASSDGTGVKEQFF. CDR3 sequence (DNA): TGTGCCAGCAGTGACGGGACAGGGGTGAAGGAGCAGTTCTTC. V and J are TRBV6-1 and TRBJ2-1, with 10 bases identical to TRBD1. The CDR3 runs to 14 residues. Trimming removed 3 bases from V and 10 bases from J; junction bases left unmatched: 6. Germline V lookup: CDR1 MNHNS, CDR2 SASEGT.

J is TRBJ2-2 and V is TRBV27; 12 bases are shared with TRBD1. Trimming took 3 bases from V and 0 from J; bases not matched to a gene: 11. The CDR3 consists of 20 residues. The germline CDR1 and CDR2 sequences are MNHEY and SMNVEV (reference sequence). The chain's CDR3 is CASSLRDRGLLPANTGELFF. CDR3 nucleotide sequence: TGTGCCAGCAGTTTGCGGGACAGGGGGCTTCTCCCAGCGAACACCGGGGAGCTGTTTTTT.

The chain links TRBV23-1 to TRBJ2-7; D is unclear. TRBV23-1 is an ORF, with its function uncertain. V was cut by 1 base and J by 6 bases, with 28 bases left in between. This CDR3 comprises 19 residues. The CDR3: CASSQLLVKGKLALREQYF. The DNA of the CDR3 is TGCGCCAGCAGTCAATTACTCGTCAAGGGTAAGTTGGCCTTACGCGAGCAGTACTTC.

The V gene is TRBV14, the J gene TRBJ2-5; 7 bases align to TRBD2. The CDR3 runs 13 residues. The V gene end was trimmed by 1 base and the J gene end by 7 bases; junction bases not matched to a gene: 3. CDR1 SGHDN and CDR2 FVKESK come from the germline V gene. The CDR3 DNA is TGTGCCAGCAGCCAAGTAGGCGGGGGGACCCAGTACTTC. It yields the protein CASSQVGGGTQYF.

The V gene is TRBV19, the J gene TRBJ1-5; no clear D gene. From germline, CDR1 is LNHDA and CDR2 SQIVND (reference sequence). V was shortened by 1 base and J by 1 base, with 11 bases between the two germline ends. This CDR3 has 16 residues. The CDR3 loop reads CASSIVGRASNQPQHF. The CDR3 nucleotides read TGTGCCAGTAGTATAGTAGGGAGGGCAAGCAATCAGCCCCAGCATTTT.

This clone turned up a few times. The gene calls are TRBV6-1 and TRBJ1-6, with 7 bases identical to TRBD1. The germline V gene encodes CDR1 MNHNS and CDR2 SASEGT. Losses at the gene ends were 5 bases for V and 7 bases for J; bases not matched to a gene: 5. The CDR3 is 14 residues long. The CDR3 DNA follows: TGTGCCAGCAGTCCGACAGGGTTAAATTCACCCCTCCACTTT. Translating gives CASSPTGLNSPLHF.

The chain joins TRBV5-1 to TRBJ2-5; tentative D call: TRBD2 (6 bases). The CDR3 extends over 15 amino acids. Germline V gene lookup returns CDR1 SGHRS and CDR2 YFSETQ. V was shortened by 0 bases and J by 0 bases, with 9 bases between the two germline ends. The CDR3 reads CASSLEGTHQETQYF. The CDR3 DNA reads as TGCGCCAGCAGCTTGGAGGGGACTCACCAAGAGACCCAGTACTTC.